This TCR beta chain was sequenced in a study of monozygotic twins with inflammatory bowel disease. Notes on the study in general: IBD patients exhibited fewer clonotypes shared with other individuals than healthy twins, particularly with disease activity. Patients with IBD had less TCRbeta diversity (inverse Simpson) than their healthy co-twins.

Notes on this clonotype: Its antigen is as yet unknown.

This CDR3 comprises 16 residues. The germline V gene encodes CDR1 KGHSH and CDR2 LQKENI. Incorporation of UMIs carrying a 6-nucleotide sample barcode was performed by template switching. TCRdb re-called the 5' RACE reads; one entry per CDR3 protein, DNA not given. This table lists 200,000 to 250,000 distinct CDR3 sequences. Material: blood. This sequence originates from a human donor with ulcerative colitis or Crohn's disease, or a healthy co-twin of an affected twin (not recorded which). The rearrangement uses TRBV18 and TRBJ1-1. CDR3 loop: CASSPSLNSGDTEAFF.